This T cell receptor beta chain appears in the sequencing data of a study of identical twins (dated by TCRdb to 2016 to 2017). Concerning the study at large: To test whether fetal clonotypes persist, this study deep-sequenced TCR alpha and beta repertoires from monozygotic twins, from unrelated adults of various ages, and from cord blood. To rule out contamination, the twin experiments were replicated at different times with different library preparation protocols.

Only healthy Caucasian donors were included. Three pairs of female monozygotic twins, all aged roughly 18 to 29 years, made up the twin cohort. Positive isolation kits from Invitrogen were used to isolate CD4+ and CD8+ T cell populations. For this clonotype: It lacks a known antigen. Base quality data are lacking; no much larger clone is found one base away.

Spanning cysteine to phenylalanine, the CDR3 consists of 15 amino acids. Here the CDR3 DNA is all that survives: 45 bases in frame from base 1. The trim is 5 bases for V and 6 bases for J, with a gap of 19 bases between the germline ends. Library preparation employed 5' RACE. Sequencing took place on an Illumina HiSeq 2000. A universal primer binding site was introduced by template switching, and a unique molecular identifier was present in the final cDNA, enabling accurate counting of TCR cDNA molecules. First-strand cDNA for TCR alpha and beta chains was synthesized from specific primers in the conserved constant-segment region. To control for contamination, every cDNA library was double barcoded, receiving both a SMART-Mk sample barcode and Illumina barcodes. TruSeq adapter sequences and Illumina sample barcodes were added in two successive PCR steps. Sequencing of the TCR alpha and beta cDNA libraries was done on the Illumina HiSeq platform using custom primers. Per the original workflow: Unique molecular identifiers were extracted from raw reads with MiGEC, and CDR3 positions were determined with MiXCR. For each individual, recombination models were inferred using an EM algorithm with the repgenHMM and IGoR tools. Shared clonotypes were analyzed with the tcR package in R, and sharing was normalized by the product of cloneset sizes. To study raw recombination free of thymic and clonal selection effects, out-of-frame nonproductive sequences were analyzed. TCRdb reprocessing: public reads trimmed at Q25 with fastp, clones called with MiXCR, in-frame beta chains kept. Each record represents a unique CDR3 protein, reported with the most common genes and DNA among its rows. Here the V and J calls rest on TCRdb's processing, not on the authors' analysis. The sample has approximately 500,000 distinct CDR3 sequences on record, approximately 24% of them singletons. The ten largest clones add up to about 3% of the sample.

Points the paper makes about the study in general: Out-of-frame TCR alpha sequences shared between twins showed an excess of low generation-probability sequences compared with coincidental sharing between unrelated individuals. Abundant cord blood beta clonotypes had fewer insertions, young adult naive repertoires showed a similar but weaker trend, and memory repertoires showed no such trend. Invariant T cells such as MAIT and iNKT could partly confound zero-insertion analyses, although diverse VJ usage argued against such confounding for most clonotypes. In monozygotic twins, out-of-frame TCR alpha sharing was systematically underestimated by recombination models, although the models agreed with sharing between unrelated individuals. Because the same donors could not be followed over many years, the conclusions relied on cross-sectional statistical analysis. Excess twin sharing in beta out-of-frame sequences was weaker because fewer shared sequences lowered the signal-to-noise ratio.

The data were also submitted as part of a second study, on T cells expressing NK-cell markers. As noted in the second study: Fewer than ten donors provided sorted CD3+CD56+NKG2C+, CD3+CD56+NKG2C- and CD3+CD56-NKG2C+ T-cell subsets, whose TCR beta-chain repertoires were profiled. Most of the eight sequenced donors were HCMV-seropositive and one was HCMV-seronegative. In several experiments an anti-gammadeltaTCR antibody was added to restrict sorting to alphabetaTCR-expressing T cells. For six donors, the dominant CD3+CD56+NKG2C+ clonotypes were among the top 10 CD8+ clonotypes and accounted for roughly 1.0-8% of CD8+ T cells. Those dominant clonotypes were again the most abundant among CD3+CD56-NKG2C+ cells in a few donors, at roughly 25-60.1%. Whether the expanded NKG2C-expressing T cell clones were specific for HCMV antigens was left unclear. Randomly selected healthy volunteers, three men and five women, were used as the eight sequenced donors. HCMV-specific IgG was detected in serum with a commercial ELISA kit to determine HCMV serostatus. Reads were demultiplexed and grouped by UMI with MIGEC, and clonotypes were assembled and quantified with MiTCR. To exclude erroneous sequences, only TCR cDNA sequences supported by at least two reads were retained. Downstream repertoire analysis used the tcR package, and clonotypes were matched across fractions by CDR3 nucleotide sequence plus V segment. VDJmatch was used to annotate antigen specificity against VDJdb, with one amino acid substitution in CDR3 permitted.

Material for sequencing was CD4+ T cells sorted from blood. The sequence joins TRBV12-3 or TRBV12-4 to TRBJ1-1; matching of 5 bases hints at TRBD1 as the D gene. The TCR originated in a woman aged 18-29 years in good health. The bases are TGTGCCAGCAGTGGGGACCCGTGGATGGGCTCTGAAGCTTTCTTT. This codes for CASSGDPWMGSEAFF.